The clone carrying this T cell receptor beta chain appeared a few times. Its antigen is not known. An end of the junction does not agree with germline; a read error may underlie this. The source of the sample is a study of spatial heterogeneity in lung cancer. TCRdb re-analysed the 5' RACE reads in MiXCR, keeping a single row per CDR3 protein. The data hold 35,000 to 55,000 distinct CDR3 sequences, with roughly an eighth observed a single time. The time point was: sample taken at primary tumor resection. TCRs were sequenced from unsorted whole RNA of tumor, nontumor lung or PBMC. General observations from the study: Ubiquitous expanded tumor TCRs surfaced in blood more at resection than they did at follow-up.

This CDR3 comprises 13 residues. The germline gives CDR1 DFQATT, CDR2 SNEGSKA (reference sequence). Here the sequenced sample was PBMCs, taken at surgery. The receptor's source is a male donor with early-stage non-small cell lung cancer. The chain carries TRBV20-1 and TRBJ1-1; weak D call: TRBD1 (5 bases). CDR3 nucleotide sequence: TGCAGTGCTAGAGTCAGGGCGAACGCTGAAGCTTTCTTT. Its translation is CSARVRANAEAFF.